This entry lists 7 T cell receptor beta chains sequenced from one sample in a study of control samples from healthy donors and cancer patients. TCRdb keeps only in-frame clones here, not all; method: immunoSEQ multiplex PCR. Counted here are under 450,000 clones, around 90% occurring once; the ten biggest clones make up 5% to 8%. The sample consisted of PBMCs. These receptors all come from a man aged 40-49 years with head and neck cancer.

As regards this clone: Other nucleotide sequences in the sample specify the same CDR3. This CDR3 reads CASSTGLREQYF. CDR3 in DNA: TGTGCCAGCAGCACGGGACTCAGGGAGCAGTACTTC. The chain combines TRBV5-6 with TRBJ2-7; maybe TRBD2 (6 bases). V lost 4 bases, J lost 7 bases, and 12 bases lay in between. This CDR3 region has 12 residues. CDR1 SGHDT and CDR2 YYEEEE come from the germline V gene.

The V gene is TRBV19, the J gene TRBJ2-1; 7 bases match TRBD2. CDR1 LNHDA and CDR2 SQIVND come from the germline V gene (reference sequence). This CDR3 comprises 14 residues. With V trimmed by 7 bases and J by 0 bases, 3 bases remained unmatched. The CDR3 DNA follows: TGTGCCAGTACTAGCGGTTCCTCCTACAATGAGCAGTTCTTC. Its translation: CASTSGSSYNEQFF. Using reference TRBV19 and TRBJ2-1 for the parts outside the CDR3, the full variable domain is DGGITQSPKYLFRKEGQNVTLSCEQNLNHDAMYWYRQDPGQGLRLIYYSQIVNDFQKGDIAEGYSVSREKKESFPLTVTSAQKNPTAFYLCASTSGSSYNEQFFGPGTRLTVL.

The rearrangement links TRBV10-1 to TRBJ2-7; 7 bases map to TRBD2. Looked up from germline, CDR1 is WNHNN and CDR2 is SYGVQD (reference sequence). Trimming at V came to 3 bases and at J to 3 bases, leaving 5 bases not matched to a gene. This CDR3 is 14 amino acids long. CDR3 coding DNA: TGCGCCAGCAGTGAAGCGGGGTCCATCTACGAGCAGTACTTC. Protein sequence: CASSEAGSIYEQYF.

V is TRBV28 and J is TRBJ1-4; weak D call: TRBD1 (5 bases). The V gene's germline CDR1 is MDHEN and CDR2 SYDVKM. Trimming cost V 8 bases and J 5 bases, with 9 bases left between them. This CDR3 contains 12 residues. CDR3 sequence: CASSGGNEKLFF. Written as DNA, the CDR3 is TGTGCCAGCTCGGGGGGGAATGAAAAACTGTTTTTT.

This chain joins TRBV19 and TRBJ2-2; a possible D gene is TRBD2 (5 bases). The germline gives CDR1 LNHDA, CDR2 SQIVND (reference sequence). This CDR3 contains 15 residues. V lost 3 bases and J 4 bases, leaving 12 bases between the germline ends. The CDR3 here is CASSMTERVTGELFF. CDR3 sequence (DNA): TGTGCCAGTAGTATGACGGAGAGGGTCACCGGGGAGCTGTTTTTT.

The V and J genes are TRBV5-1 and TRBJ2-1; D ambiguous. The CDR3 extends over 13 amino acids. V lost 0 bases and J 7 bases, leaving 8 bases between the germline ends. Germline V CDR1 and CDR2: SGHRS, YFSETQ. As DNA, the CDR3 is TGCGCCAGCAGCTTGGGGCTCAGGAATGAGCAGTTCTTC. It yields the protein CASSLGLRNEQFF.

This clone was recorded only once. The rearrangement joins TRBV27 to TRBJ1-6; 8 bases map to TRBD1. Trimming took 6 bases from V and 9 from J; bases not matched to a gene: 7. Germline loops: CDR1 MNHEY, CDR2 SMNVEV (reference sequence). The CDR3 consists of 14 residues. CDR3 region: CASRWGRGLSPLHF. The DNA for the CDR3 is TGTGCCAGCAGGTGGGGCAGGGGGCTTTCACCCCTCCACTTT.